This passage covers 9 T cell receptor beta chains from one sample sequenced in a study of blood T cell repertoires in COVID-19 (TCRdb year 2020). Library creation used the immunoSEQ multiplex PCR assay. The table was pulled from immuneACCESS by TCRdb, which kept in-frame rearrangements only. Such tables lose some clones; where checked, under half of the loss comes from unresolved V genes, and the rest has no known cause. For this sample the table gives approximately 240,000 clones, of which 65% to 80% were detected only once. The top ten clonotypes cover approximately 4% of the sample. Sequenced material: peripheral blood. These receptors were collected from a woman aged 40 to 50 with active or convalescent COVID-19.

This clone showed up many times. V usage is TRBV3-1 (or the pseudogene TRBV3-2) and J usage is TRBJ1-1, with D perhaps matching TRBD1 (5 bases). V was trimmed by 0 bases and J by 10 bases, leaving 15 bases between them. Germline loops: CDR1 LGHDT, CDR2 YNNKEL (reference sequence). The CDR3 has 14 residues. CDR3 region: CASSQDGAGRRAFF. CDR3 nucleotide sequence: TGTGCCAGCAGCCAAGATGGGGCTGGGAGGCGAGCTTTCTTT.

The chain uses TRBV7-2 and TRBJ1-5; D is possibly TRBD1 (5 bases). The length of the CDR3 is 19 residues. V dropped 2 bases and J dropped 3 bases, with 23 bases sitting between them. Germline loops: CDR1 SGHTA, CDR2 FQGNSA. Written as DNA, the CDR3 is TGTGCCAGCAGCTTAAACGTCGGGGGGACGGCCACACCCAATCAGCCCCAGCATTTT. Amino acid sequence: CASSLNVGGTATPNQPQHF.

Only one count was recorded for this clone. CDR3 amino acids: CATSEPPGQGNEKLFF. CDR3 nucleotide sequence: TGTGCCACCAGTGAACCGCCGGGACAGGGAAATGAAAAACTGTTTTTT. The rearrangement joins TRBV24-1 to TRBJ1-4; 9 bases map to TRBD1. Looked up from germline, CDR1 is KGHDR and CDR2 is SFDVKD. Trimming removed 4 bases from V and 5 bases from J; junction bases left unmatched: 7. CDR3 size: 16 residues.

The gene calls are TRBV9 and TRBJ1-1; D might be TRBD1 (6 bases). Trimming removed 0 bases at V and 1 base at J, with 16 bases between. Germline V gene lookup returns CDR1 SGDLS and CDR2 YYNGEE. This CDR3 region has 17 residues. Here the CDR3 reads CASSVGIAVRGNTEAFF. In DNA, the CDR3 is TGTGCCAGCAGCGTAGGTATTGCGGTCAGGGGGAACACTGAAGCTTTCTTT.

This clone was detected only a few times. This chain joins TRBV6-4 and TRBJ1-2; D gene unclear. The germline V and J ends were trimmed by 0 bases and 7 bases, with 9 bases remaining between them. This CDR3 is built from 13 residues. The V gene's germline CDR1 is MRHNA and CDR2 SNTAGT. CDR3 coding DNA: TGTGCCAGCAGTGACTCGGAAGCGGGTGGCTACACCTTC. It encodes CASSDSEAGGYTF.

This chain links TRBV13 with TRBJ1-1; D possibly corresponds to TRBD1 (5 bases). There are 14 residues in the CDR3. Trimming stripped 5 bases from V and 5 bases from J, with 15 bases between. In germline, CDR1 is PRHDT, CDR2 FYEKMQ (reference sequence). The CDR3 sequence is CASSIPQEGTEAFF. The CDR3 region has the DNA TGTGCCAGCAGCATTCCACAGGAAGGTACTGAAGCTTTCTTT.

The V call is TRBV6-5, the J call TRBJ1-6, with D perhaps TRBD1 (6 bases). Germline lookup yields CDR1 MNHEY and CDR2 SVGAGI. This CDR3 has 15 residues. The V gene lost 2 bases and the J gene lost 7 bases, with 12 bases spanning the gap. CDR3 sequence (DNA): TGTGCCAGCAGTTACGAGCGGGACACGAATTCACCCCTCCACTTT. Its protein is CASSYERDTNSPLHF.

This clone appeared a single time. The CDR3 sequence is CASSSHPTAFTDTQYF. The CDR3 DNA is TGTGCCAGCAGCTCCCACCCGACAGCGTTCACAGATACGCAGTATTTT. The J gene is TRBJ2-3, the V gene TRBV5-4, with TRBD1 as a possible D gene (5 bases). There are 16 residues in the CDR3. V dropped 3 bases and J dropped 2 bases, with 16 bases sitting between them. Germline loops: CDR1 SGHNT, CDR2 YYREEE (reference sequence).

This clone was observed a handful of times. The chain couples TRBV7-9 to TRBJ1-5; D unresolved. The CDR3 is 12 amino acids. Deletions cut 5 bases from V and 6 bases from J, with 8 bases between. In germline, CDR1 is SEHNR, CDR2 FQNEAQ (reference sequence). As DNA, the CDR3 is TGTGCCAGCAGCCCTGAGAGTCAGCCCCAGCATTTT. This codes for CASSPESQPQHF.